The clone carrying this TCR beta chain was recorded many times. Its matching antigen is unknown. The source of the sample is a study of regulatory T cells in long-lasting Graves disease. Study results and caveats: Persistent disease preferred TRBV28, TRBJ1-2 and TRBJ2-5; new disease, TRBV20-1 and TRBJ2-1. Fewer public clonotypes were shared by new patients (under 1,000) than by persistent patients (about 3,000).

Germline V gives CDR1 DFQATT, CDR2 SNEGSKA (reference sequence). CDR3 size: 14 residues. V trimming: 6 bases; J trimming: 4 bases; junction bases outside the gene matches: 9. This sample's time point: newly diagnosed GD, antithyroid drugs for less than 3 months. PBMC-extracted RNA yielded the TCR library. Roughly 9.3 milliliters of peripheral blood were taken and placed in EDTA tubes. TCR beta libraries were built with iRepertoire HTBI primers and Arm-PCR of CDR3 regions. Each CDR3 protein gets one entry after TCRdb re-called the multiplex PCR reads with MiXCR. The repertoire holds about 500,000 distinct CDR3 sequences, roughly 15% seen once, with about 12% in the top ten. These data were also filed under a second study, of T cells in Graves' hyperthyroidism and ophthalmopathy. According to that study: Exclusions: uncontrolled infection, other autoimmune disease, pregnancy, lactation.

The chain recombines TRBV20-1 with TRBJ2-1; 7 bases map to TRBD1. The TCR originated in a man in his forties or fifties with Graves disease. Sequences were derived from peripheral blood mononuclear cells (PBMCs), sampled at new diagnosis, from a patient treated with antithyroid drugs. The CDR3 reads CSAHTGQSYNEQFF. The CDR3 nucleotides read TGCAGTGCGCATACGGGACAGTCTTACAATGAGCAGTTCTTC.